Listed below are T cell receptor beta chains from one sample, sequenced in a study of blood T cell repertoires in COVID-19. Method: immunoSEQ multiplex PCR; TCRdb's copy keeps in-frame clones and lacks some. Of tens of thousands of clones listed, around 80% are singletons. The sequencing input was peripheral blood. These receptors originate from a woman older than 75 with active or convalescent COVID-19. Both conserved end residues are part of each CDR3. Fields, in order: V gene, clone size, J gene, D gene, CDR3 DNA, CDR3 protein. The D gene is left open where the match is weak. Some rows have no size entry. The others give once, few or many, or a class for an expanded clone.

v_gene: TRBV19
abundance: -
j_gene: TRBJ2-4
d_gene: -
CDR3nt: TGTGCCAGTAGTTCCTCGGGAGCCAAAAACATTCAGTACTTC
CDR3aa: CASSSSGAKNIQYF

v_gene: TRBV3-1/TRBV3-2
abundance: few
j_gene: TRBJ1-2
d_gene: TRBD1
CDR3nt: TGTGCCAGCAGCCCTGAACCGGGACAGGGGATGGACGGCTACACCTTC
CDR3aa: CASSPEPGQGMDGYTF

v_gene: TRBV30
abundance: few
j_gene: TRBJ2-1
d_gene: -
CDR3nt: TGTGCCTGGAGTGAGTTGGGAGCTGAGCAGTTCTTC
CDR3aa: CAWSELGAEQFF

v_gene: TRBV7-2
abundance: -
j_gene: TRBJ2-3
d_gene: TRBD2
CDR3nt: TGTGCCAGCAGCTTATCGGGGGGGGATACGCAGTATTTT
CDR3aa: CASSLSGGDTQYF

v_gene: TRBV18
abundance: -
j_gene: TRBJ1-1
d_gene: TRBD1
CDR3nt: TGTGCCAGCTCACCACAAAAAGGACAGGGGGTCACTGAAGCTTTCTTT
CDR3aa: CASSPQKGQGVTEAFF

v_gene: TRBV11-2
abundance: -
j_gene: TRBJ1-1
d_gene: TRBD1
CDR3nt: TGTGCCAGCAGCCCCGTGGGGACAGGTGAAGCTTTCTTT
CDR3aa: CASSPVGTGEAFF

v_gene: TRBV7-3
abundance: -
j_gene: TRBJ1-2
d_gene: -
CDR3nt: TGTGCCAGCAGCGCGAGTGTTGGCGGGGGCTACACCTTC
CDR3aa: CASSASVGGGYTF

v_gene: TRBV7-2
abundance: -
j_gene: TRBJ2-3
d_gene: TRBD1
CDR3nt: TGTGCCAGCTGTACACAGGGGGCAGGCGGAGATACGCAGTATTTT
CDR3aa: CASCTQGAGGDTQYF

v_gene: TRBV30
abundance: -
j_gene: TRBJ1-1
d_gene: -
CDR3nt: TGTGCCTGGAGGAGCCCGGGGTTAGGCACTGAAGCTTTCTTT
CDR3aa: CAWRSPGLGTEAFF

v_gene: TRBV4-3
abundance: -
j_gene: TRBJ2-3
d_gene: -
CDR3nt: TGCGCCAGCAGCCCCGGGGTAATGGATACGCAGTATTTT
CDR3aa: CASSPGVMDTQYF

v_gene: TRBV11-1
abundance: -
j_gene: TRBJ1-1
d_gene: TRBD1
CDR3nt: TGTGCCAGCAGCTCAGCCGGGACAGGGAGGGGAAGCACTGAAGCTTTCTTT
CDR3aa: CASSSAGTGRGSTEAFF

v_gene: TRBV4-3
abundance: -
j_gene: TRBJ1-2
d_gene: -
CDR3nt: TGCGCCAGCAGCCTAAGACACCTTTCTAACTATGGCTACACCTTC
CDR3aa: CASSLRHLSNYGYTF

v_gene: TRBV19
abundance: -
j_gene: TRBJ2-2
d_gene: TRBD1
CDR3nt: TGTGCCAGTAGTATTGGGCGACAGGGAACCGGGGAGCTGTTTTTT
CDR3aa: CASSIGRQGTGELFF

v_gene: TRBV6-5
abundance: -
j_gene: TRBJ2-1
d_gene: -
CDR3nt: TGTGCCAGCAGTCCAAACCGACAGACCATCAATGAGCAGTTCTTC
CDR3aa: CASSPNRQTINEQFF